These T cell receptor beta chains were read from a single sample in a study of blood T cell repertoires in COVID-19. Data came from immunoSEQ multiplex PCR; TCRdb stores just in-frame clones and leaves some out. The sample holds 150,000 to 200,000 clones; 80% to 85% are singletons and the top ten take approximately 7.6%. The sample comprised PBMCs or T cells enriched from blood (not recorded which). The receptors here all came from a man in his forties who had recovered from COVID-19. Each CDR3 is given with its conserved first and last residue. Fields, in order: D gene, clone size, V gene, J gene, CDR3 DNA, CDR3 protein. D genes are given only for firm matches. Where a row states a size, it is once, few, many or the class of an expanded clone; other rows omit it.

D: TRBD1
size: once
V: TRBV7-9
J: TRBJ1-5
DNA: TGTGCCAGCGCAGGACAGGGAGGTCAGCCCCAGCATTTT
CDR3: CASAGQGGQPQHF

D: .
size: .
V: TRBV9
J: TRBJ1-2
DNA: TGTGCCAGCAGCGAGAGGGTAGGCAGCTATGGCTACACCTTC
CDR3: CASSERVGSYGYTF

D: .
size: .
V: TRBV12-3/TRBV12-4
J: TRBJ1-1
DNA: TGTGCCAGCACTTCAGGAGCGGGTGAAGCTTTCTTT
CDR3: CASTSGAGEAFF

D: .
size: .
V: TRBV19
J: TRBJ1-1
DNA: TGTGCCAGTAGTAGAGGGAGGAACACTGAAGCTTTCTTT
CDR3: CASSRGRNTEAFF

D: TRBD1
size: .
V: TRBV2
J: TRBJ2-7
DNA: TGTGCCAGCATTTCAAACCGGGACAGGGTCGGCGAGCAGTACTTC
CDR3: CASISNRDRVGEQYF

D: .
size: .
V: TRBV5-3
J: TRBJ1-2
DNA: TGTGCCAGAAGCTTTCGTCACTATGGCTACACCTTC
CDR3: CARSFRHYGYTF

D: TRBD1
size: .
V: TRBV12-3/TRBV12-4
J: TRBJ1-5
DNA: TGTGCCAGCAGAGGGACAGGAAATCAGCCCCAGCATTTT
CDR3: CASRGTGNQPQHF

D: .
size: .
V: TRBV3-1/TRBV3-2
J: TRBJ1-6
DNA: TGTGCCAGCAGCCAAAACAACAACTCACCCCTCCACTTT
CDR3: CASSQNNNSPLHF

D: TRBD1
size: .
V: TRBV5-6
J: TRBJ2-2
DNA: TGTGCCAGCAGCTGGGGGGTGGACAGGGACACCGGGGAGCTGTTTTTT
CDR3: CASSWGVDRDTGELFF

D: .
size: once
V: TRBV6-1
J: TRBJ2-3
DNA: TGTGCCAGCAGTGAATTCTCGGTGGATACGCAGTATTTT
CDR3: CASSEFSVDTQYF

D: .
size: .
V: TRBV5-5
J: TRBJ1-2
DNA: TGTGCCAGCAGCTTAGCGGGGGGCGGTGGCTACACCTTC
CDR3: CASSLAGGGGYTF

D: TRBD2
size: .
V: TRBV11-2
J: TRBJ2-2
DNA: TGTGCCAGCAGCTATCAAGCGGGGGGGCCTGCGGAGCTGTTTTTT
CDR3: CASSYQAGGPAELFF

D: .
size: .
V: TRBV6-5
J: TRBJ1-1
DNA: TGTGCCAGCAGTTACTCCGGGTGCAAAGGAAGGACTGAAGCTTTCTTT
CDR3: CASSYSGCKGRTEAFF

D: .
size: .
V: TRBV14
J: TRBJ1-6
DNA: TGTGCCAGCAGCCAAAAGAGGGCCCCGTTTAGCTCCTATAATTCACCCCTCCACTTT
CDR3: CASSQKRAPFSSYNSPLHF

D: .
size: .
V: TRBV12-3/TRBV12-4
J: TRBJ2-1
DNA: TGTGCCAGCAGACTTAGCTCCTACAATGAGCAGTTCTTC
CDR3: CASRLSSYNEQFF

D: TRBD2
size: .
V: TRBV10-3
J: TRBJ2-1
DNA: TGTGCCATCAGTCAATCCGGGACTAGCGGGGGGGTATCGGGTAATGAGCAGTTCTTC
CDR3: CAISQSGTSGGVSGNEQFF

D: TRBD1
size: .
V: TRBV10-3
J: TRBJ1-2
DNA: TGTGCCACCAGGGACAGGATGGAGGAGGATGGCTACACCTTC
CDR3: CATRDRMEEDGYTF